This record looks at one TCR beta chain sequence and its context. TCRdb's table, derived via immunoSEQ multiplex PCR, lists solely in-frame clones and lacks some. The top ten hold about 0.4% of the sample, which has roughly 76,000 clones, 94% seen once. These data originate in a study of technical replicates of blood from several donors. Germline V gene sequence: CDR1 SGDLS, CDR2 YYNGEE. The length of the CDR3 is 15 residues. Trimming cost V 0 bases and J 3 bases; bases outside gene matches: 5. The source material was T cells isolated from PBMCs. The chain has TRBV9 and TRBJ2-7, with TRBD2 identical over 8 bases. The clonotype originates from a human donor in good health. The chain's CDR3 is CASSVVPSGHYEQYF. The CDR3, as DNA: TGTGCCAGCAGCGTAGTCCCTAGCGGGCACTACGAGCAGTACTTC.